The clone carrying this TCR beta chain appeared a single time. The CDR3 runs to 15 residues. Per the germline V gene, CDR1 is MDHEN and CDR2 is SYDVKM. Trimming removed 6 bases from V and 3 bases from J; junction bases left unmatched: 5. The data were obtained in a study of blood T cell repertoires in COVID-19. The wider study: Samples taken during acute and convalescent COVID-19 were collected in the United States, Italy and Spain. The analysed material was cDNA or gDNA that came from T cells, B-cell-depleted T cells, or PBMCs.

In the authors' methods: Reference gene primer amplification in the assay estimated nucleated cell counts. The protocol was immunoSEQ multiplex PCR, while the TCRdb copy is restricted to in-frame clones and leaves out a portion. V, J and clone size are those of that table, while D and trimming were read from the DNA. The data show 200,000 to 300,000 clones, roughly 81% seen once. V usage is TRBV28 and J usage is TRBJ1-1, with TRBD1 identical over 12 bases. The receptor's source is a man between 50 and 59 years old with acute or convalescent COVID-19. Material: peripheral blood. CDR3 sequence: CASSWGTGGYTEAFF. As DNA, the CDR3 is TGTGCCAGCAGCTGGGGGACAGGGGGCTACACTGAAGCTTTCTTT.